This TCR beta chain emerged from a study of CD8+CD57+ T cells in acquired aplastic anemia listed by TCRdb under 2018. Regarding the study in general: Extracted DNA from sorted CD4+ and CD8+ cells averaged about 3.4 ug, ranging from roughly 0.17 to 27.4 ug. Healthy donor samples averaged roughly 9.8 million reads for CD4+ and about 12 million for CD8+ cells.

About this clonotype: Its antigen has not been determined. A read error is likely, as this CDR3 ends without the conserved phenylalanine or tryptophan. Because the CDR3's place on the DNA is in doubt, the DNA is left out and the CDR3 is given as listed by TCRdb.

Genomic DNA served as template for TCR beta VDJ combination and CDR3 sequence profiling. An Illumina HiSeq 2000 was the platform used for TCR repertoire sequencing. The original methods were these. Repertoire assessment relied on Simpson's diversity index, CDR3 size and DJ length profiles, and TRBV/TRBJ rearrangement plots. The immunodominant clone was defined as the most abundant DNA sequence in deep sequencing data. CDR3 amino acid sequences were checked for sharing across subjects and were also compared against the VDJdb database and published repertoires. TCRdb reworked the public reads: Q25 trimming with fastp, MiXCR clone assembly, productive beta chains retained. Rows with a matching CDR3 protein are joined into one entry that keeps the most common DNA and genes. The V and J calls reflect TCRdb's pipeline rather than the authors' work. The sample contains hundreds of thousands of distinct CDR3 sequences, just under 70% of them found a single time. The ten largest account for under 5% of the sample.

The CDR3 adds up to 14 amino acids, both ends counted. The germline V gene encodes CDR1 SNHLY and CDR2 FYNNEI. The study deep-sequenced TCR repertoires of sorted CD4+ and CD8+ blood T cells from severe aplastic anemia patients and healthy subjects. Ficoll-Paque density gradient centrifugation was used to isolate peripheral blood mononuclear cells. Before DNA extraction, CD4+ and CD8+ T cells were sorted with FACS or magnetic beads. What the authors observed across the whole study: Patients and healthy controls showed no significant difference in CD8+ Simpson's diversity (P=0.060). Nearly 30 CD8+ CDR3 sequences were found in both patients and controls but appeared to be highly expressed in patients and within the immunodominant clones of the patients.

Source material: sorted CD4+, CD8+, or CD8+CD57+ T cells (not recorded which) from PBMCs. The TCR comes from a human donor in good health, serving as a control. The sequence links TRBV2 to TRBJ2-7. CDR3 loop: CASREHVDEQVYEP.